Sequencing of this TCR beta chain was carried out in a study of CD8 T cells in Susac syndrome. Study results and caveats: The study acknowledged a relatively small number of individuals in its TCR sequencing and HLA analysis.

From blood CD8+ and CD4+ T cells, the TCR beta chain was sequenced. Trimming removed 2 bases from V and 8 bases from J, with 12 bases in between. Germline V lookup: CDR1 SGHAT, CDR2 FQNNGV. The CDR3 extends over 13 amino acids. As regards this clonotype: What it binds is unknown.

Reverse transcription of roughly 0.5 to 1 ug RNA was carried out with random hexamers. Coverage of TCR beta CDR3 amplification by immunoSEQ multiplex PCR extended to 54 Vbeta and 13 Jbeta. Each CDR3 protein is one row after TCRdb ran MiXCR on the immunoSEQ multiplex PCR reads. The sample holds 200,000 to 250,000 distinct CDR3 sequences, about 95% seen once. Sample: CD4+ T cells from PBMCs. V usage is TRBV11-2 and J usage is TRBJ1-2, with D unclear. The clonotype comes from a human donor with multiple sclerosis. The CDR3 spells CASSLRPDAGYTF. In DNA form, the CDR3 reads TGTGCCAGCAGCTTACGGCCGGATGCGGGCTACACCTTC.